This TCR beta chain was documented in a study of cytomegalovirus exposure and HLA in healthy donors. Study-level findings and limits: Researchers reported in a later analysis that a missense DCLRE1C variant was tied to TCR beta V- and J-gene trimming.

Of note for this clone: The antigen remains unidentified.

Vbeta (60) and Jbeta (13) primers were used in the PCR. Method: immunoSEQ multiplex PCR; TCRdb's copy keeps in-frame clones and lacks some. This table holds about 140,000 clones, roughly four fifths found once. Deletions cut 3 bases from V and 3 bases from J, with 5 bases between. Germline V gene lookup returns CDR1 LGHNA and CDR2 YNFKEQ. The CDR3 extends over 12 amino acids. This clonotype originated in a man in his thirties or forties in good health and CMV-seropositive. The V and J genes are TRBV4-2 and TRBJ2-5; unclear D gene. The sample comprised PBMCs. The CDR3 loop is CASSHLKETQYF. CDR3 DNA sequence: TGTGCCAGCAGCCACTTAAAAGAGACCCAGTACTTC.